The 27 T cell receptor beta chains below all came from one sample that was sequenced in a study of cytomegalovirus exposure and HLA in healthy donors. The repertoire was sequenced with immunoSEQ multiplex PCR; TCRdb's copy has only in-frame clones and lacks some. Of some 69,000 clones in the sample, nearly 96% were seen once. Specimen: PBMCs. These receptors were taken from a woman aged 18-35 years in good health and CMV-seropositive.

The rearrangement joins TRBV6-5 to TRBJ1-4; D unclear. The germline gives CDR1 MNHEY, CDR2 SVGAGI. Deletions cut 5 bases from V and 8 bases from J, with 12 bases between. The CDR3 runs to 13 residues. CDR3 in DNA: TGTGCCAGCAGTCCACGACAAAACGAAAAACTGTTTTTT. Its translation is CASSPRQNEKLFF.

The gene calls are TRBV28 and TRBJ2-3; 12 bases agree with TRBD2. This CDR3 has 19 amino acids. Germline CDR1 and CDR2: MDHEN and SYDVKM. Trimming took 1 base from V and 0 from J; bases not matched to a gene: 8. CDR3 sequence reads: CASSLSSLAGGLSTDTQYF. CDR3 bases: TGTGCCAGCAGTTTATCTTCCCTAGCGGGAGGGCTGAGCACAGATACGCAGTATTTT.

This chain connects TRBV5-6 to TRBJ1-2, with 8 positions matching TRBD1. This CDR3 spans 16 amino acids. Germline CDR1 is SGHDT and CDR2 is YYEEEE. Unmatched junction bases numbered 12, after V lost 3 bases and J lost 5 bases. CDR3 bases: TGTGCCAGCAGCTCTCATGACCTGGGACAGGCATATGGCTACACCTTC. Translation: CASSSHDLGQAYGYTF.

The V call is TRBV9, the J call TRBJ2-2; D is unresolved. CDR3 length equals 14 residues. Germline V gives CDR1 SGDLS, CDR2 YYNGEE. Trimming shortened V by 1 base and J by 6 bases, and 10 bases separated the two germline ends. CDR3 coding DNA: TGTGCCAGCAGCGTATACGGTTTATCCGGGGAGCTGTTTTTT. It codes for CASSVYGLSGELFF.

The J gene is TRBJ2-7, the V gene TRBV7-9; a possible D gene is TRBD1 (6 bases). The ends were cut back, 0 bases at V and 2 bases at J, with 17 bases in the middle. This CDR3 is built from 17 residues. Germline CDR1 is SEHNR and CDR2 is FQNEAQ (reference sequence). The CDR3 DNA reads TGTGCCAGCAGCTTAGCGCGGAACAGGGACGACCCCTACGAGCAGTACTTC. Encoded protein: CASSLARNRDDPYEQYF.

CDR3: CASSLWDNHEAFF. CDR3 DNA sequence: TGTGCCAGCAGCTTATGGGACAACCATGAAGCTTTCTTT. The chain links TRBV7-9 to TRBJ1-1; maybe TRBD1 (6 bases). V gave up 2 bases and J gave up 7 bases, with 11 bases separating them. Germline CDR1 SEHNR, CDR2 FQNEAQ (reference sequence). This CDR3 region has 13 residues.

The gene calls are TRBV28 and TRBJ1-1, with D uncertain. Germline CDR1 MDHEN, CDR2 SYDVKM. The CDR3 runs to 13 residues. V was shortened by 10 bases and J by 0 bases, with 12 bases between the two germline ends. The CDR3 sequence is CATVGVLNTEAFF. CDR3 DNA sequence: TGTGCCACTGTAGGAGTCCTGAACACTGAAGCTTTCTTT.

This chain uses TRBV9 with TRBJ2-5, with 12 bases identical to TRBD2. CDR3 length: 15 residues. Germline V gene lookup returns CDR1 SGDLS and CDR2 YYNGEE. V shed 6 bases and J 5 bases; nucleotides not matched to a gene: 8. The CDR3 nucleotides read TGTGCCAGCAACCTAGCGGGAGGGCCGAAGGAGACCCAGTACTTC. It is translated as CASNLAGGPKETQYF.

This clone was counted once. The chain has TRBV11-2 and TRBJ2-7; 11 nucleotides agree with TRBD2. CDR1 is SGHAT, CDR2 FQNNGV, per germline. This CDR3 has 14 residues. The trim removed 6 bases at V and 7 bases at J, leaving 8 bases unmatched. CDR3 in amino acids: CASREPGLAVEQYF. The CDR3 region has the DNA TGTGCCAGCAGAGAACCGGGACTAGCGGTTGAGCAGTACTTC. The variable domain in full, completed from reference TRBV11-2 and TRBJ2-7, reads EAGVAQSPRYKIIEKRQSVAFWCNPISGHATLYWYQQILGQGPKLLIQFQNNGVVDDSQLPKDRFSAERLKGVDSTLKIQPAKLEDSAVYLCASREPGLAVEQYFGPGTRLTVT.

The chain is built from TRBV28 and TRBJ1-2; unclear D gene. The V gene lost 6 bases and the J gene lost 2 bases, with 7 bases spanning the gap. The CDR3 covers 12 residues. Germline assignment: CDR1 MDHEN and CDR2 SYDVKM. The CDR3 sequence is CASRSNNYGYTF. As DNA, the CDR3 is TGTGCCAGCAGGAGTAACAACTATGGCTACACCTTC.

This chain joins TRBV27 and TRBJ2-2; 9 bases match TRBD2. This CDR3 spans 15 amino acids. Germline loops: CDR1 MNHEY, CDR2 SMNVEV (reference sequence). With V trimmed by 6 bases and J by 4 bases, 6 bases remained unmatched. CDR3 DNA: TGTGCCAGCAGGGCGGGAGGGGGGGTCACCGGGGAGCTGTTTTTT. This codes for CASRAGGGVTGELFF.

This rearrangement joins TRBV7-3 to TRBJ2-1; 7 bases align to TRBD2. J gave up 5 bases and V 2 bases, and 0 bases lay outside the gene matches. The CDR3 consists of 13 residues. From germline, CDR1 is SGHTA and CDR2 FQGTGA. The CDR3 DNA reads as TGTGCCAGCAGCTTAGGGAGGGACAATGAGCAGTTCTTC. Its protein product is CASSLGRDNEQFF.

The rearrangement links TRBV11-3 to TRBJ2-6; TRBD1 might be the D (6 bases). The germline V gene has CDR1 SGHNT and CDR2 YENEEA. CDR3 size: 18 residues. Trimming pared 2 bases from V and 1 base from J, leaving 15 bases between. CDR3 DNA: TGTGCCAGCAGCTTACCGGGACACACCTTTTCTGGGGCCAACGTCCTGACTTTC. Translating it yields CASSLPGHTFSGANVLTF.

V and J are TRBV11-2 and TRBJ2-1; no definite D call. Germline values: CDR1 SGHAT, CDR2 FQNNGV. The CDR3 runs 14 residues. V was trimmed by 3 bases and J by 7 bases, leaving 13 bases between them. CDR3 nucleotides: TGTGCCAGCAGCTTGTCGGGTAATGGGAATGAGCAGTTCTTC. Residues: CASSLSGNGNEQFF.

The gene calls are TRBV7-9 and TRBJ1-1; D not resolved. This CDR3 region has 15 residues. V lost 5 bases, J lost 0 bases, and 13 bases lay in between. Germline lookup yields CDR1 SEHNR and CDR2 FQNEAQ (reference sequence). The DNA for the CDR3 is TGTGCCAGCAGCCAAATTACTAACATGAACACTGAAGCTTTCTTT. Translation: CASSQITNMNTEAFF.

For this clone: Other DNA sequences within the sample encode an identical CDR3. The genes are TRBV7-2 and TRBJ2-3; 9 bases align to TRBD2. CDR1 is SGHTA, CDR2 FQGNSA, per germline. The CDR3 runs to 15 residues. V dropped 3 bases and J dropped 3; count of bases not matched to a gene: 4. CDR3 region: CASSFAGGGTDTQYF. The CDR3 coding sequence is TGTGCCAGCAGCTTTGCGGGAGGGGGAACAGATACGCAGTATTTT.

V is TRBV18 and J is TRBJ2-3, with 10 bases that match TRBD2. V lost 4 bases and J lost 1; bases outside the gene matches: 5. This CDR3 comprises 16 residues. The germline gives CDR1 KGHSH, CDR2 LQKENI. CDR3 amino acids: CASSHNGLAGTDTQYF. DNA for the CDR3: TGTGCCAGCTCACATAACGGACTAGCGGGCACAGATACGCAGTATTTT.

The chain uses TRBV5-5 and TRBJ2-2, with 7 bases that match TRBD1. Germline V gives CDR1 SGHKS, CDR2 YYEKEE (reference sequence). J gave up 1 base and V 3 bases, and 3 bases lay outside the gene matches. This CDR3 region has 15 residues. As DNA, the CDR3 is TGTGCCAGCAGCTCCGGGACAGTGAACACCGGGGAGCTGTTTTTT. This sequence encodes CASSSGTVNTGELFF.

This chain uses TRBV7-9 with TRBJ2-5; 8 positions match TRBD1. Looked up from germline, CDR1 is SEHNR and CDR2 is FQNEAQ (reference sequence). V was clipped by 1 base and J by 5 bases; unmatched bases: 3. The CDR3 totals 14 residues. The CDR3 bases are TGTGCCAGCAGCTTAGGAACAGGGGGGGAGACCCAGTACTTC. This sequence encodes CASSLGTGGETQYF.

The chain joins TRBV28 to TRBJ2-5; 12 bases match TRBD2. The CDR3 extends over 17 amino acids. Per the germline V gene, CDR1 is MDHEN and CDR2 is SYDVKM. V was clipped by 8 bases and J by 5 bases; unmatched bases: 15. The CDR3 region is CASPPSGTSGRWETQYF. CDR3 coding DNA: TGTGCCAGCCCGCCGTCCGGTACTAGCGGGAGGTGGGAGACCCAGTACTTC.

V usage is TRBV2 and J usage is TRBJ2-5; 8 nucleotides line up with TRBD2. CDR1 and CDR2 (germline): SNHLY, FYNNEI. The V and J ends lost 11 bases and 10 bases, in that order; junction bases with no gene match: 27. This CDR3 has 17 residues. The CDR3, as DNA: TGTGCCGGATCCGTCCTAGGTGGCGGGAGGTCTCAAGTGGGCCAGTACTTC. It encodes CAGSVLGGGRSQVGQYF.

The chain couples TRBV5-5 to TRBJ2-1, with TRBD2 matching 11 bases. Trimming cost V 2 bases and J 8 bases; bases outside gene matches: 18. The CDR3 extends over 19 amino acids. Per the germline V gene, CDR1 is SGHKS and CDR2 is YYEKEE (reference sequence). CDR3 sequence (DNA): TGTGCCAGCAGCTTTCGACACTTTGGTAGCGGGAGGGAGAGGGATGAGCAGTTCTTC. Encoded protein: CASSFRHFGSGRERDEQFF.

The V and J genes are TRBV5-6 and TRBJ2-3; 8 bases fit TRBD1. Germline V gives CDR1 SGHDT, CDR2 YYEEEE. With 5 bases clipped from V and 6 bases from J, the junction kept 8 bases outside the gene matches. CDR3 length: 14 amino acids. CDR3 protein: CASRSGQGLDTQYF. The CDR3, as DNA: TGTGCCAGCAGATCAGGACAGGGTTTGGATACGCAGTATTTT. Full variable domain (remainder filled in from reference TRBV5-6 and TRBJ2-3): DAGVTQSPTHLIKTRGQQVTLRCSPKSGHDTVSWYQQALGQGPQFIFQYYEEEERQRGNFPDRFSGHQFPNYSSELNVNALLLGDSALYLCASRSGQGLDTQYFGPGTRLTVL.

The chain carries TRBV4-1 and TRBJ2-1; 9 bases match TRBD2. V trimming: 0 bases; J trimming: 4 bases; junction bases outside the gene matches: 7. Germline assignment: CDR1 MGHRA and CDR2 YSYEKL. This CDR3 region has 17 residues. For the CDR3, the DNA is TGCGCCAGCAGCCAAGATCTCCTAGCGGGACGGTACAATGAGCAGTTCTTC. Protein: CASSQDLLAGRYNEQFF.

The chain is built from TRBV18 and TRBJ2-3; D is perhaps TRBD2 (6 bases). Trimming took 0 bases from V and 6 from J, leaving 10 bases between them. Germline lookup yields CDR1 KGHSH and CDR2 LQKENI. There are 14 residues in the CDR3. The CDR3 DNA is TGTGCCAGCTCACCACCGGAGGGATTGGATACGCAGTATTTT. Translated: CASSPPEGLDTQYF.

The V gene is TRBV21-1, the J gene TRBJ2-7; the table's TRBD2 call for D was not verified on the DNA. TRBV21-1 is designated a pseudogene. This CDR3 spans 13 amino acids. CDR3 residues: CASSKGGGTEQYF. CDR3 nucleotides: TGTGCCAGCAGCAAAGGCGGGGGGACCGAGCAGTACTTC.

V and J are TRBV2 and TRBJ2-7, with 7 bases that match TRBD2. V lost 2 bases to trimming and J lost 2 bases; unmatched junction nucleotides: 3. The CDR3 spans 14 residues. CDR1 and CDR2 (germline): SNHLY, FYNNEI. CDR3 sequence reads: CASSESGTPYEQYF. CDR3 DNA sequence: TGTGCCAGCAGTGAAAGCGGGACTCCCTACGAGCAGTACTTC.